This T cell receptor beta chain was identified during a study of T cell repertoires in cytomegalovirus infection. Study-wide context: It can be stated that public TCR beta signatures indicated CMV infection as well as a matching HLA type.

Note on this clonotype: Its target is not known.

TCRdb re-called the reads with MiXCR, one entry per CDR3 protein. The sample yields approximately 770,000 distinct CDR3 sequences, 25% to 35% seen once. The starting material was cultured CD8+ T cells from PBMCs, obtained from culture after CMV antigen stimulation. This TCR was recovered from a human donor in good health (CMV status not recorded). Some clones in this sample may be carry-over from other donors' samples.

The CDR3 coding sequence is TGTGCGGCAGGACAGTCACCGAACTATGGCTACACCTTC. Its translation is CAAGQSPNYGYTF. This rearrangement joins TRBV12-3 or TRBV12-4 to TRBJ1-2; perhaps TRBD1 as D (6 bases). CDR3 length: 13 amino acids.